The 9 T cell receptor beta chains below were found in one sample sequenced in a study of blood T cell repertoires in COVID-19. The repertoire was sequenced with immunoSEQ multiplex PCR; TCRdb's copy has only in-frame clones and lacks some. The sample lists over 250,000 clones, roughly 80% occurring once. Sequencing input: PBMCs or T cells enriched from blood (not recorded which). These receptors were collected from a man aged 40-50 years who had been exposed to COVID-19.

This rearrangement joins TRBV5-1 to TRBJ2-7, with no clear D. The CDR3 covers 11 residues. The germline V gene has CDR1 SGHRS and CDR2 YFSETQ. Trimming left V 2 bases short and J 4 bases short, with 4 bases between. The CDR3 coding sequence is TGCGCCAGCAGCTTCGAGTACGAGCAGTACTTC. It codes for CASSFEYEQYF.

This sequence joins TRBV9 and TRBJ2-1, with 7 nucleotides matching TRBD2. J lost 5 bases, V lost 2 bases, and 19 bases had no gene match. This CDR3 contains 19 residues. CDR1 and CDR2 from the germline V gene are SGDLS and YYNGEE. The CDR3 nucleotides read TGTGCCAGCAGCGTTGGGACTATTTCGGAGGGCCAACCAGACAATGAGCAGTTCTTC. This gives the protein CASSVGTISEGQPDNEQFF.

This clone occurred once. This chain connects TRBV25-1 to TRBJ2-3, with D hard to call. V lost 5 bases and J 8 bases, leaving 17 bases between the germline ends. This CDR3 is built from 14 residues. CDR1 and CDR2 (germline): MGHDK, SYGVNS. The CDR3 loop reads CASSYTGLTSTQYF. In DNA, the CDR3 is TGTGCCAGCAGTTATACTGGTCTTACCTCTACGCAGTATTTT.

The chain has TRBV7-9 and TRBJ2-2; no clear D gene. CDR3 length: 12 amino acids. Trimming shortened V by 5 bases and J by 4 bases, and 5 bases separated the two germline ends. Per germline, CDR1 SEHNR and CDR2 FQNEAQ (reference sequence). The CDR3, as DNA: TGTGCCAGCAGCCTCAGCACCGGGGAGCTGTTTTTT. Translating gives CASSLSTGELFF.

The chain employs TRBV7-9 and TRBJ2-2; no firm D call. The CDR3 covers 15 residues. Trimming left V 0 bases short and J 4 bases short, with 9 bases between. Germline values: CDR1 SEHNR, CDR2 FQNEAQ (reference sequence). The CDR3 DNA sequence: TGTGCCAGCAGCTTAGCGGCGGTGGGCACCGGGGAGCTGTTTTTT. Protein: CASSLAAVGTGELFF.

The gene calls are TRBV5-4 and TRBJ2-1; D possibly corresponds to TRBD1 (5 bases). Trimming removed 6 bases from V and 5 bases from J, with 18 bases in between. The CDR3 contains 15 residues. CDR1 and CDR2 (germline): SGHNT, YYREEE (reference sequence). For the CDR3, the DNA is TGTGCCAGCATGCAACCCGTGTCAGGGCACAATGAGCAGTTCTTC. Protein product: CASMQPVSGHNEQFF.

V and J are TRBV18 and TRBJ2-5; D is undetermined. Germline loops: CDR1 KGHSH, CDR2 LQKENI. V was pared by 1 base and J by 7 bases, with 7 bases between. The CDR3 loop spans 12 amino acids. CDR3: CASSPRLRTQYF. The CDR3 bases are TGTGCCAGCTCACCACGGTTGCGGACCCAGTACTTC.

The chain joins TRBV30 to TRBJ1-3, with D hard to call. The V and J ends lost 0 bases and 4 bases respectively, with 7 bases between them. Germline CDR1 is GTSNPN and CDR2 is SVGIG (reference sequence). The CDR3 totals 13 residues. The CDR3 loop is CAWSVSSGNTIYF. The CDR3, as DNA: TGTGCCTGGAGTGTGAGTTCAGGAAACACCATATATTTT.

This chain connects TRBV5-1 to TRBJ2-3, with D possibly TRBD2 on 5 matching bases. In germline, CDR1 is SGHRS, CDR2 YFSETQ. V lost 2 bases and J lost 2, with 12 bases in between. The CDR3 consists of 15 residues. CDR3 residues: CASSLGGLNTDTQYF. DNA of the CDR3: TGCGCCAGCAGCTTAGGCGGACTTAACACAGATACGCAGTATTTT.